This TCR beta chain was obtained from a study of cytomegalovirus exposure and HLA in healthy donors. Study-wide points: Roughly even sequencing depth across donors was the assumption behind the presence/absence analyses. Association with HLA alleles at 0.05 false discovery rate was found for around 17,000 TCR beta sequences in a later analysis.

The CDR3 has 16 residues. Between the trimmed V and J ends, which lost 1 base and 1 base, there was a span of 14 bases. Germline lookup yields CDR1 SGHTS and CDR2 YDEGEE. PCR involved 60 Vbeta and 13 Jbeta primers. The assay was immunoSEQ multiplex PCR, and TCRdb's table has in-frame clones only and misses some. The sample holds 200,000 to 250,000 clones. In the case of this clone: Antigen: not known.

The TCR originated in a girl aged 2 to 9 in good health and CMV-seropositive. The sequencing sample was made of PBMCs. The chain uses TRBV5-8 and TRBJ2-5; D is possibly TRBD1 (6 bases). CDR3 in DNA: TGTGCCAGCAGCTTGTGGGGTTGGGGGCTCCAAGAGACCCAGTACTTC. It is translated as CASSLWGWGLQETQYF. The full variable domain, in which reference TRBV5-8 and TRBJ2-5 provide the parts outside the CDR3, is EAGVTQSPTHLIKTRGQQATLRCSPISGHTSVYWYQQALGLGLQFLLWYDEGEERNRGNFPPRFSGRQFPNYSSELNVNALELEDSALYLCASSLWGWGLQETQYFGPGTRLLVL.